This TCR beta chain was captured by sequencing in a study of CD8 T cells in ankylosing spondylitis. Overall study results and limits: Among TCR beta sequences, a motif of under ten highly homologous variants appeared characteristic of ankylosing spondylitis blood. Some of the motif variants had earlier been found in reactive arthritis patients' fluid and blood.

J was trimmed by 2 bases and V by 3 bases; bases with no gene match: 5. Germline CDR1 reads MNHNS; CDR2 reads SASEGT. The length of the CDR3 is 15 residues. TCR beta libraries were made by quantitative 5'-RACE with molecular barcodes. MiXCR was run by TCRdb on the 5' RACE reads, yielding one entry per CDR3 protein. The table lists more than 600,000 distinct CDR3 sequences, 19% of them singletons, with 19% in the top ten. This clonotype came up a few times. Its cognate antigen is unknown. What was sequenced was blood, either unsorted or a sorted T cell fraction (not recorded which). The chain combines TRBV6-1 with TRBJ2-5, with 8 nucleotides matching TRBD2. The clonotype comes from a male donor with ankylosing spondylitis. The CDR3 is CASSEVAGTQETQYF. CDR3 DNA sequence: TGTGCCAGCAGTGAGGTAGCGGGGACTCAAGAGACCCAGTACTTC.